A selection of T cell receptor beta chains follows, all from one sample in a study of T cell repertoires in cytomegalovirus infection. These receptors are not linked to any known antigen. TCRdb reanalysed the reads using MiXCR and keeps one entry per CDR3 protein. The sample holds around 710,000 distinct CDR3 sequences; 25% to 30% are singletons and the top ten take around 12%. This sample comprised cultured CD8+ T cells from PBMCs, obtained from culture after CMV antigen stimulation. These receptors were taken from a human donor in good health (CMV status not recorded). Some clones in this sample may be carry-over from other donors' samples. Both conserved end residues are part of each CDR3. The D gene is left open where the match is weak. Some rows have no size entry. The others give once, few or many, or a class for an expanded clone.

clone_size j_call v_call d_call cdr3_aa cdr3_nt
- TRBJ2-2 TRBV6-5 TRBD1 CASTLGTGTGELFF TGTGCCAGCACCTTGGGGACAGGGACCGGGGAGCTGTTTTTT
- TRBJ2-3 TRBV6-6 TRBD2 CASSLIQRETTGDTQYF TGTGCCAGCAGTTTAATCCAGCGGGAAACTACGGGAGATACGCAGTATTTT
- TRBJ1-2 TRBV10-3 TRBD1 CAISDLTGDYGYTF TGTGCCATCAGTGATCTGACAGGGGACTATGGCTACACCTTC
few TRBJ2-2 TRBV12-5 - CASGSPTGGQTGELFF TGTGCTAGTGGTTCCCCTACCGGGGGGCAAACCGGGGAGCTGTTTTTT
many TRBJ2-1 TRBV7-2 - CASSLVGAGSSYNEQFF TGTGCCAGCAGCTTAGTTGGAGCGGGTAGCTCCTACAATGAGCAGTTCTTC
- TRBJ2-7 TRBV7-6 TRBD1 CASSTRGTAYEQYF TGTGCCAGCAGCACGCGAGGGACAGCCTACGAGCAGTACTTC
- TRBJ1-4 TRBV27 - CASSPTPATNEKLFF TGTGCCAGCAGTCCCACACCGGCAACTAATGAAAAACTGTTTTTT
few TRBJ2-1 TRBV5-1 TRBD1 CASRKTGTEKGNEQFF TGCGCCAGCAGAAAGACCGGGACAGAAAAAGGGAATGAGCAGTTCTTC
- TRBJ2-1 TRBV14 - CASSPIVAYNEQFF TGTGCCAGCAGCCCTATAGTCGCTTACAATGAGCAGTTCTTC
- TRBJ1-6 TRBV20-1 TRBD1 CSALEGTGYSPLHF TGCAGTGCTTTAGAGGGGACAGGGTATTCACCCCTCCACTTT
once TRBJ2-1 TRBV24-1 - CATSDLQGTYNEQFF TGTGCCACCAGTGATTTGCAAGGGACTTACAATGAGCAGTTCTTC
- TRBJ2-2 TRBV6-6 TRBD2 CANSFLLAGEKTGELFF TGTGCCAACAGCTTTCTACTAGCGGGGGAAAAGACCGGGGAGCTGTTTTTT
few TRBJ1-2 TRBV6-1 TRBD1 CASSPRTGNTYGYTF TGTGCCAGCAGTCCCCGGACAGGGAATACCTATGGCTACACCTTC
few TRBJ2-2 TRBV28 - CASSFGYNTGELFF TGTGCCAGCAGTTTCGGATATAACACCGGGGAGCTGTTTTTT
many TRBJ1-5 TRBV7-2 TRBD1 CASSLDPPGQGFDQPQHF TGTGCCAGCAGCTTAGATCCTCCGGGACAGGGTTTTGATCAGCCCCAGCATTTT
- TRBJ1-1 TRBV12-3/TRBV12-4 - CASSPWGATEAFF TGTGCCAGCAGTCCTTGGGGGGCGACTGAAGCTTTCTTT
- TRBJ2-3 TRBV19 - CASKHVGGGTDTQYF TGTGCCAGCAAGCATGTCGGGGGAGGCACAGATACGCAGTATTTT
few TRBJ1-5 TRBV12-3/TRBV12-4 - CASSFGTPNSNQPQHF TGTGCCAGCAGTTTTGGGACACCGAATAGCAATCAGCCCCAGCATTTT
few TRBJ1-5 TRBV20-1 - CSARQDNQPQHF TGCAGTGCTAGACAGGACAATCAGCCCCAGCATTTT
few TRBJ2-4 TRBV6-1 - CASSERGDIRRAKNIQYF TGTGCCAGCAGTGAAAGGGGGGACATTAGACGAGCCAAAAACATTCAGTACTTC
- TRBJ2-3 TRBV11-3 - CASSPRVGSPDTQYF TGTGCCAGCAGCCCCCGGGTAGGGAGCCCAGATACGCAGTATTTT